Below, 7 T cell receptor beta chains from the same sample are listed, as sequenced in a study of T cell repertoires in cytomegalovirus infection. Using its own MiXCR run on the reads, TCRdb lists one record per CDR3 protein. Here the sample spans roughly 640,000 distinct CDR3 sequences, 20% to 25% being singletons. Sequencing was done on a sample of CD8+ T cells from PBMCs. Receptors originate from a human donor in good health (CMV status not recorded). Some clones in this sample may be carry-over from other donors' samples.

The chain combines TRBV2 with TRBJ2-7; D is uncertain. This CDR3 spans 13 amino acids. Germline CDR1 SNHLY, CDR2 FYNNEI. V was clipped by 0 bases and J by 5 bases, with 8 bases between them. The CDR3, as DNA: TGTGCCAGCAGTGAAGCCCCAGCCCACGAGCAGTACGTC. Translation: CASSEAPAHEQYV.

This clonotype was seen ten or more times. V is TRBV7-8 and J is TRBJ2-1; 10 positions match TRBD1. CDR3 length: 15 amino acids. CDR1 and CDR2 (germline): SGHVS, FQNEAQ. With V trimmed by 5 bases and J by 7 bases, 8 bases remained unmatched. The CDR3 DNA is TGTGCCAGCAGCCCGCAGCCGGGACAGGGGAATGAGCAGTTCTTC. Its translation: CASSPQPGQGNEQFF.

The chain combines TRBV6-6 with TRBJ2-7, with 9 bases identical to TRBD2. The length of the CDR3 is 13 residues. CDR1 and CDR2 (germline): MNHNY, SVGAGI (reference sequence). With V trimmed by 10 bases and J by 4 bases, 8 bases remained unmatched. The DNA for the CDR3 is TGTGCCATTGCGGGGGGGGCCACATACGAGCAGTACGTC. It translates to CAIAGGATYEQYV.

The J gene is TRBJ1-2, the V gene TRBV6-6; 7 bases match TRBD1. Germline lookup yields CDR1 MNHNY and CDR2 SVGAGI (reference sequence). The CDR3 has 17 amino acids. With V trimmed by 5 bases and J by 8 bases, 20 bases remained unmatched. CDR3 amino acids: CASSPLIGGASLFGYTF. CDR3 in DNA: TGTGCCAGCAGTCCCCTGATAGGGGGCGCCTCATTGTTCGGCTACACCTTC.

The chain recombines TRBV28 with TRBJ2-1, with 8 bases identical to TRBD2. Germline V gene data show CDR1 as MDHEN and CDR2 as SYDVKM. J lost 0 bases, V lost 2 bases, and 15 bases had no gene match. This CDR3 region has 20 residues. The CDR3 reads CASSLGWAGGTHISYNEQFF. In DNA form, the CDR3 reads TGTGCCAGCAGTTTAGGGTGGGCGGGGGGCACACACATCTCCTACAATGAGCAGTTCTTC.

The V call is TRBV7-9, the J call TRBJ2-1, with a weak D call TRBD2 (5 bases). The germline V and J ends were trimmed by 4 bases and 8 bases, with 9 bases remaining between them. CDR1 and CDR2 from the germline V gene are SEHNR and FQNEAQ (reference sequence). The CDR3 length is 12 residues. The DNA of the CDR3 is TGTGCCAGCAGCTATGACGGGGATGAGCAGTTCTTC. Protein product: CASSYDGDEQFF.

This clonotype has a count of ten or more. The rearrangement uses TRBV11-1 and TRBJ1-2; D is ambiguous. Germline CDR1 and CDR2: SGHAT and FQDESV (reference sequence). The CDR3 covers 13 residues. The V and J ends lost 1 base and 8 bases respectively, with 11 bases between them. This chain's CDR3 is CASSLVAGYGYTF. The CDR3 DNA sequence: TGTGCCAGCAGCTTAGTGGCGGGATACGGCTACACCTTC.